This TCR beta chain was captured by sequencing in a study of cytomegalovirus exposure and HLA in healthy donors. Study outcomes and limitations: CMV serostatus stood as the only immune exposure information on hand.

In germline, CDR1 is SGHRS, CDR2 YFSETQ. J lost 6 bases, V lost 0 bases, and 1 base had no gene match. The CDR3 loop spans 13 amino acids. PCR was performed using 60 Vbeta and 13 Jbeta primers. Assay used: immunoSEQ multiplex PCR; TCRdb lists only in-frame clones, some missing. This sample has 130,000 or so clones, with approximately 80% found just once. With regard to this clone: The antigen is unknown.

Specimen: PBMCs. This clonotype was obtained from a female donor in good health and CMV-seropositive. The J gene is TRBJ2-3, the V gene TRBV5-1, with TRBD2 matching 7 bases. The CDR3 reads CASSLVGGDTQYF. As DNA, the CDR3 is TGCGCCAGCAGCTTGGTGGGGGGGGATACGCAGTATTTT.